This T cell receptor beta chain was captured in a study of blood T cell repertoires in COVID-19 (dated by TCRdb to between 2020 and 2021). A note on the overall study: Samples from collaborators originated in the United States, Italy and Spain and spanned both the acute and convalescent phases of COVID-19. The repertoires were released in a freely available public database meant as a resource for research on the immune response to SARS-CoV-2. Nearly every sample came with metadata listing a de-identified subject ID, COVID-19 status, age in years and sex. The material from the prospective study consisted of cDNA or gDNA derived from T cells, B-cell-depleted T cells, or PBMCs. Deeply sampled blood TCRbeta repertoires from subjects exposed to, actively infected with, or recovered from COVID-19 were included in the dataset. Samples came from the ongoing ImmuneRACE study (first 160 participants) plus 1,254 subjects from 6 global collaborators. Where available, HLA class I and class II types were obtained from metadata supplied by the sample provider rather than from assay-based typing.

A second Seattle source provided samples from volunteer blood donors who had recovered from COVID-19. Whole blood was collected in K2EDTA tubes by collaborating institutions according to the institutions' own protocols. For TCRbeta analysis, collaborators shipped samples in one of three forms: frozen whole blood, isolated PBMCs, or DNA extracted from either of those sample types. Notes on this clone: Its antigen is unknown. The sample holds no much larger clone one base away, and base qualities are not on file.

Trimming removed 4 bases from V and 0 bases from J; the gene matches leave 6 bases unexplained. The germline V gene yields SQVTM for CDR1 and ANQGSEA for CDR2. The CDR3, from cysteine to phenylalanine, totals 17 residues. Left in the record is the CDR3 DNA by itself, 51 bases read in frame from the first base. Paper-wide results and their limitations: The quantity of clinical and demographic metadata differed by source and by participant and was supplied without curation.

TCRbeta CDR3 regions were amplified from genomic DNA by means of the immunoSEQ Assay, a bias-controlled multiplex PCR. In the source study's methods: The number of nucleated cells in each sample was estimated from the amplification of reference gene primers within the assay. Sequence reads were collapsed and filtered to measure the absolute abundance of every unique TCRbeta CDR3 rearrangement. For each sample, productive Simpson clonality was calculated as the square root of Simpson's diversity index across productive rearrangements. This immuneACCESS table, as held by TCRdb, lists in-frame sequences with V and J called but not all clones. Of the missing ones, under half trace to an unresolved V gene in checked studies; the others have no known cause. That table gives V, J and clone size, and the DNA gave D and trimming. The sample includes around 260,000 clones, with approximately 87% observed a single time. Of the sample, roughly 4.5% is held by the ten largest clones.

Source material: peripheral blood. The chain links TRBV29-1 with TRBJ2-1, with 13 bases aligning to TRBD2. The TCR sequence derives from a man aged 55 to 70 who had recovered from COVID-19. This receptor has the CDR3 CSVVGLAGISSYNEQFF. The nucleotides read TGCAGCGTTGTGGGACTAGCGGGGATCAGCTCCTACAATGAGCAGTTCTTC.